Below are 26 T cell receptor beta chains sequenced from a single sample in a study of blood T cell repertoires in COVID-19. Repertoires were generated with immunoSEQ multiplex PCR, while TCRdb's copy carries only in-frame clones and drops some. The sample has about 210,000 clones, 75% to 85% seen once. The specimen sequenced was PBMCs or T cells enriched from blood (not recorded which). These receptors were collected from a man in his forties who had recovered from COVID-19.

This rearrangement joins TRBV6-5 to TRBJ1-1; tentative D call: TRBD1 (6 bases). This CDR3 is built from 15 residues. CDR1 and CDR2 from the germline V gene are MNHEY and SVGAGI. Trimming stripped 7 bases from V and 1 base from J, with 16 bases between. As DNA, the CDR3 is TGTGCCAGCACTCGCGGGGGGCAGGGGAACACTGAAGCTTTCTTT. Protein: CASTRGGQGNTEAFF.

V usage is TRBV4-2 and J usage is TRBJ2-1; 12 positions match TRBD2. Germline CDR1 and CDR2: LGHNA and YNFKEQ. This CDR3 has 20 residues. The junction had 10 bases not matched to a gene; V was cut back by 0 bases and J by 1 base. The DNA of the CDR3 is TGTGCCAGCAGCCAAGAACATCTAGCGGGGGGGCCGTTATCCTACAATGAGCAGTTCTTC. Translated: CASSQEHLAGGPLSYNEQFF.

The chain carries TRBV18 and TRBJ1-6; tentatively, D is TRBD1 (6 bases). CDR1 is KGHSH and CDR2 is LQKENI in the germline V gene. Trimming cost V 3 bases and J 7 bases, with 13 bases left between them. There are 15 residues in the CDR3. In DNA form, the CDR3 reads TGTGCCAGCTCACCCCCTAGCGGGGGCAATTCACCCCTCCACTTT. The encoded protein is CASSPPSGGNSPLHF.

V usage is TRBV12-3 or TRBV12-4 and J usage is TRBJ1-2; no reliable D call. The germline V and J ends were trimmed by 3 bases and 8 bases, with 10 bases remaining between them. CDR3 length equals 12 residues. The chain's CDR3 is CASSLVSGGYTF. CDR3 nucleotides: TGTGCCAGCAGTTTGGTTTCGGGAGGCTACACCTTC.

In DNA, the CDR3 is TGTGCCAGCAGTCGCGGCGGGACAGATGATGGCTACACCTTC. Protein sequence: CASSRGGTDDGYTF. The chain joins TRBV6-5 to TRBJ1-2; 7 nucleotides agree with TRBD1. V lost 5 bases to trimming and J lost 6 bases; unmatched junction nucleotides: 9. Germline values: CDR1 MNHEY, CDR2 SVGAGI. This CDR3 region has 14 residues.

This chain connects TRBV5-6 to TRBJ1-2; TRBD1 aligns across 8 bases. The CDR3 contains 15 residues. Germline V gives CDR1 SGHDT, CDR2 YYEEEE. With V trimmed by 2 bases and J by 1 base, 4 bases remained unmatched. The CDR3 loop reads CASSFGDRGNYGYTF. As DNA, the CDR3 is TGTGCCAGCAGCTTCGGAGACAGGGGTAACTATGGCTACACCTTC.

The V call is TRBV21-1, the J call TRBJ1-1; the table names TRBD1, a call not compared with the DNA. TRBV21-1 is tagged as a pseudogene. This CDR3 spans 15 amino acids. The CDR3 region has the DNA TGTGCCAGCAGCAAGACAGGAAGTCTGAACACTGAAGCTTTCTTT. This translates into CASSKTGSLNTEAFF.

The chain has TRBV6-1 and TRBJ2-3, with D maybe TRBD2 (6 bases). V was trimmed by 3 bases and J by 2 bases, leaving 15 bases between them. Germline V gives CDR1 MNHNS, CDR2 SASEGT. CDR3 length: 16 residues. CDR3 bases: TGTGCCAGCAGTGAGGACGGGAGACGGTACACAGATACGCAGTATTTT. Translating it yields CASSEDGRRYTDTQYF.

This chain uses TRBV4-1 with TRBJ1-5; TRBD1 matches 9 bases. CDR1 MGHRA and CDR2 YSYEKL come from the germline V gene. V trimming: 4 bases; J trimming: 6 bases; junction bases outside the gene matches: 4. This CDR3 spans 14 amino acids. The CDR3 region is CASSLGQGVQPQHF. The CDR3 DNA is TGCGCCAGCAGCCTGGGACAGGGTGTTCAGCCCCAGCATTTT.

The chain recombines TRBV6-5 with TRBJ2-4; 11 bases align to TRBD2. The CDR3 runs 15 residues. The V and J ends lost 4 bases and 7 bases, in that order; junction bases with no gene match: 6. Germline V lookup: CDR1 MNHEY, CDR2 SVGAGI. The CDR3 DNA is TGTGCCAGCAGTTCTCTAGCGGGAGGAGGTAACATTCAGTACTTC. Translating it yields CASSSLAGGGNIQYF.

CDR3 sequence (DNA): TGTGCCATCAGGGATGGAGACTCTGGGGCCAACGTCCTGACTTTC. Protein: CAIRDGDSGANVLTF. V usage is TRBV10-3 and J usage is TRBJ2-6; D gene unclear. The V end was cut by 6 bases, the J end by 0 bases, with 9 bases between. Per the germline V gene, CDR1 is ENHRY and CDR2 is SYGVKD. The CDR3 sequence is 15 residues long.

The J gene is TRBJ1-1, the V gene TRBV5-5; no reliable D call. The ends were cut back, 1 base at V and 7 bases at J, with 5 bases in the middle. CDR3 length: 11 amino acids. Looked up from germline, CDR1 is SGHKS and CDR2 is YYEKEE (reference sequence). The CDR3 nucleotides are TGTGCCAGCAGCTTGACGGGTGAAGCTTTCTTT. This encodes CASSLTGEAFF.

The V call is TRBV4-2, the J call TRBJ1-2; D unresolved. The germline V and J ends were trimmed by 7 bases and 2 bases, with 11 bases remaining between them. CDR1 LGHNA and CDR2 YNFKEQ come from the germline V gene. The CDR3 contains 13 residues. Here the CDR3 reads CASTNDNNYGYTF. In nucleotides, the CDR3 is TGTGCCAGCACCAACGACAACAACTATGGCTACACCTTC.

The chain recombines TRBV6-5 with TRBJ1-2, with TRBD1 matching 8 bases. The germline CDR1 and CDR2 sequences are MNHEY and SVGAGI. V shed 7 bases, J shed 7 bases, and the junction held 5 bases outside the gene matches. The CDR3 runs 12 residues. CDR3 DNA sequence: TGTGCCAGCACCGACAGGGGCGCTGGCTACACCTTC. Its translation: CASTDRGAGYTF.

V usage is TRBV19 and J usage is TRBJ2-7; 7 positions match TRBD1. V lost 4 bases to trimming and J lost 5 bases; unmatched junction nucleotides: 14. CDR3 length: 16 amino acids. Germline-derived CDR1 and CDR2 are LNHDA and SQIVND (reference sequence). The CDR3: CASSTFTPTGRHEQYF. CDR3 in DNA: TGTGCCAGTAGTACATTTACACCGACAGGGCGGCACGAGCAGTACTTC.

To note about this clone: The junction and the germline gene differ at one end; a read error may be behind it. The V gene is TRBV7-3, the J gene TRBJ2-3, with 9 bases matching TRBD2. The CDR3 runs to 15 residues. From germline, CDR1 is SGHTA and CDR2 FQGTGA. The CDR3 spells CASSLTSGLRDTQYF. In nucleotides, the CDR3 is TGTGCCAGCAGCCTAACTAGCGGGTTGAGGGATACGCAGTATTTT.

This chain links TRBV24-1 with TRBJ2-1; TRBD2 matches at 7 bases. The trim removed 4 bases at V and 6 bases at J, leaving 11 bases unmatched. The CDR3 length is 16 residues. Germline CDR1 reads KGHDR; CDR2 reads SFDVKD. The CDR3 coding sequence is TGTGCCACCAGTGAAGAAGGGACTACGCTCCTCAATGAGCAGTTCTTC. Encoded protein: CATSEEGTTLLNEQFF.

V usage is TRBV4-1 and J usage is TRBJ1-1, with 7 bases aligning to TRBD1. The V segment lost 3 bases and the J segment 2 bases; nucleotides outside the gene matches: 12. The CDR3 consists of 17 residues. CDR1 is MGHRA and CDR2 is YSYEKL in the germline V gene. This chain's CDR3 is CASSHPTGATPNTEAFF. The CDR3 nucleotides read TGCGCCAGCAGCCACCCAACAGGGGCAACACCTAACACTGAAGCTTTCTTT.

This chain connects TRBV24-1 to TRBJ1-6; no definite D call. The CDR3 is 15 residues long. Germline loops: CDR1 KGHDR, CDR2 SFDVKD. V was clipped by 9 bases and J by 2 bases, with 13 bases between them. This CDR3 reads CATEANRAYNSPLHF. In DNA form, the CDR3 reads TGTGCCACCGAAGCAAACCGAGCCTATAATTCACCCCTCCACTTT.

The rearrangement uses TRBV5-1 and TRBJ2-3; no firm D call. V shed 0 bases and J shed 3 bases, with 11 bases lying between them. CDR3 length equals 15 residues. Looked up from germline, CDR1 is SGHRS and CDR2 is YFSETQ. The CDR3 region is CASSLESSRTDTQYF. CDR3 DNA sequence: TGCGCCAGCAGCTTGGAGTCTAGTCGGACAGATACGCAGTATTTT.

The chain links TRBV24-1 to TRBJ2-1; TRBD2 matches at 11 bases. V trimming: 4 bases; J trimming: 4 bases; junction bases outside the gene matches: 5. CDR1 KGHDR and CDR2 SFDVKD come from the germline V gene. The CDR3 has 16 residues. The CDR3 is CATSDRGTSGYNEQFF. The CDR3 nucleotides are TGTGCCACCAGTGACCGAGGGACTAGCGGTTACAATGAGCAGTTCTTC.

Here the CDR3 DNA reads TGTGCCAGCAGTGACCTCCTCTATCGGACCCAGTACTTC. The encoded protein is CASSDLLYRTQYF. The chain has TRBV6-4 and TRBJ2-5; no firm D call. The germline CDR1 and CDR2 sequences are MRHNA and SNTAGT. Trimming took 2 bases from V and 7 from J, leaving 11 bases between them. The CDR3 covers 13 residues.

The CDR3 coding sequence is TGTGCCTGTTACAGTGGAAACACCATATATTTT. Its translation is CACYSGNTIYF. The chain carries TRBV30 and TRBJ1-3; no clear D gene. This CDR3 has 11 residues. The V gene's germline CDR1 is GTSNPN and CDR2 SVGIG (reference sequence). Trimming shortened V by 6 bases and J by 3 bases, and 6 bases separated the two germline ends. Using reference TRBV30 and TRBJ1-3 for the parts outside the CDR3, the full variable domain is SQTIHQWPATLVQPVGSPLSLECTVEGTSNPNLYWYRQAAGRGLQLLFYSVGIGQISSEVPQNLSASRPQDRQFILSSKKLLLSDSGFYLCACYSGNTIYFGEGSWLTVV.

This clone was counted ten times or more. The rearrangement uses TRBV6-6 and TRBJ2-2; the D gene is possibly TRBD1 (5 bases). The CDR3 length is 17 residues. V lost 5 bases to trimming and J lost 4 bases, with 20 bases between them. Germline CDR1 reads MNHNY; CDR2 reads SVGAGI (reference sequence). CDR3 bases: TGTGCCAGCAGTCACCCCCAACACCTCCAGGGCACCGGGGAGCTGTTTTTT. Translated: CASSHPQHLQGTGELFF.

In this sample, this clone turned up a few times. This chain connects TRBV19 to TRBJ1-1; 8 positions match TRBD1. Looked up from germline, CDR1 is LNHDA and CDR2 is SQIVND (reference sequence). V gave up 5 bases and J gave up 8 bases; unmatched junction bases: 10. The CDR3 covers 14 residues. The CDR3 reads CASSPRQGWGEAFF. The CDR3 region has the DNA TGTGCCAGTAGTCCCAGACAGGGGTGGGGGGAAGCTTTCTTT.

This chain uses TRBV5-1 with TRBJ2-7, with 13 bases aligning to TRBD2. With V trimmed by 0 bases and J by 3 bases, 6 bases remained unmatched. This CDR3 has 17 amino acids. Germline loops: CDR1 SGHRS, CDR2 YFSETQ. In DNA, the CDR3 is TGCGCCAGCAGCTTGGGACTAGCGGGAGGACCTTACTACGAGCAGTACTTC. Translating it yields CASSLGLAGGPYYEQYF.